This TCR beta chain was captured by sequencing in a study of T cell responses to AZD1222 COVID-19 vaccine. Regarding the study as a whole: Variant regions that are unmutated are reportedly the target of nearly half of spike-specific TCRs. After the peak T cell response, and only then, were repertoires sampled. Only a handful of people who got AZD1222 tested seropositive at baseline. Increased Spike-specific TCR breadth and depth were observed after two AZD1222 doses.

On this clone itself: The antigen is not known.

Repertoires were generated with immunoSEQ multiplex PCR, while TCRdb's copy carries only in-frame clones and drops some. Counted here are some 58,000 clones, nearly 80% occurring once; the ten biggest clones make up 4.5% to 5%. Trimming at V came to 4 bases and at J to 15 bases, leaving 23 bases not matched to a gene. CDR1 is SGHRS, CDR2 YFSETQ, per germline. The CDR3 runs to 17 residues. The chain uses TRBV5-1 and TRBJ2-1, with 9 bases fitting TRBD2. The receptor's source is an adult who received the AZD1222 COVID-19 vaccine. This sample comprised peripheral blood, obtained 28 days after the second AZD1222 dose. The CDR3 region has the DNA TGCGCCAGCAGCCAGAACCCAGCGGGGGGCCTCCCGTTTCCGCTGTTCTTC. This codes for CASSQNPAGGLPFPLFF.